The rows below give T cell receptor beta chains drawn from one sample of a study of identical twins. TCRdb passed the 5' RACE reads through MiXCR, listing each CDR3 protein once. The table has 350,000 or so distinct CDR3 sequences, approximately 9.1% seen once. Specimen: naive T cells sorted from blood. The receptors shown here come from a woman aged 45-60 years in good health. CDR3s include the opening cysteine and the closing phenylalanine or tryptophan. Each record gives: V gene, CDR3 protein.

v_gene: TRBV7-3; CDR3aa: CASSPGDRKGEQYF
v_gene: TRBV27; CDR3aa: CASKPLSSSYNEQFF
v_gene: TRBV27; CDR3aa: CASSPRWGAGSEAFF
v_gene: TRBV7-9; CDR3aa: CASSDSGTDNEQFF
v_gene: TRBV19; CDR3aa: CASSSRGPGANVLTF
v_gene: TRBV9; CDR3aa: CAMRGRGVHTDTQYF
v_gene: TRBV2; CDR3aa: CASSVTSGRNEQFF
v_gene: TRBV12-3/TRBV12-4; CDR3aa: CASSLMGQTNTGELFF
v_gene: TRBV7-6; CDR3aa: CASSDRTGANEKLFF
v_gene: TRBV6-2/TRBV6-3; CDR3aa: CASSPTPDGMQNTEAFF
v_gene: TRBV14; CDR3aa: CASSVRDFGSPLHF
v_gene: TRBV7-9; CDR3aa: CASSFYQWMGNTEAFF
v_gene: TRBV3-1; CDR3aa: CASSPKVGGNTEAFF
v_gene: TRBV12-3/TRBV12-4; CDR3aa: CASSLEGSWDPFSGANVLTF
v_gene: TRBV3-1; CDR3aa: CASSPPGTRGTGELFF
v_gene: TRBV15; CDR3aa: CATSVPGTIYEQYF
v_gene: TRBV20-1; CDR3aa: CSAREGWFSYNEQFF
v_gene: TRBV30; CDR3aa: CAWSVDGYNEQFF
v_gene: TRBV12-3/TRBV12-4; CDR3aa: CASSARLAGGPKVTENEQFF
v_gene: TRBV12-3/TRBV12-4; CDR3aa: CASSYRGLGYGYTF
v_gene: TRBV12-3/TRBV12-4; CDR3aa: CASSFDATRAHEQFF
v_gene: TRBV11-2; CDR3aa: CASSLGFTGGIRQNTEAFF
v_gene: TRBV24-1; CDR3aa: CAAQGPDQPQHF
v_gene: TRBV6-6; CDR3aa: CASSPGTLQYF
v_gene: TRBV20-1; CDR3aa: CSAEHSYTDTQYF
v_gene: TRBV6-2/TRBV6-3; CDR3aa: CASRRRGGSSSYNEQFF
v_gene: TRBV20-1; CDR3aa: CSAMFRGGRNYEQYF
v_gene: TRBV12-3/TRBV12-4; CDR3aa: CASSLDSGSSDTQYF
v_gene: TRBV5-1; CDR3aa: CASSLNTNGYTF
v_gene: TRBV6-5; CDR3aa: CATNRGRESPLHF
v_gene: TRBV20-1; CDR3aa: CSASRDSSYEQYF
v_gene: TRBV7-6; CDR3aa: CASSLAEAGGFEQYF
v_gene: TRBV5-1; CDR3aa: CASSLDAGPNIQYF
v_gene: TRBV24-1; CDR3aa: CATKSETNTGELFF
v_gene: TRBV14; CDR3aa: CASSQDWRPYEQYF
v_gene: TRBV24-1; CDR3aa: CATSDPIAGSSYNEQFF
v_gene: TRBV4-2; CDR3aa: CASSPRRGGSLSTDTQYF
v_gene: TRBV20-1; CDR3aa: CSAAGTGRSEAFF
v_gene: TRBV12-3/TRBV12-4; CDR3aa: CASIRTSATDTQYF
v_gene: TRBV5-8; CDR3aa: CASSRLAGVSLVGTDTQYF
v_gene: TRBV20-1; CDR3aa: CSATGLAGPYNEQFF
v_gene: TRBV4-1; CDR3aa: CATSSRTGDYGYTF
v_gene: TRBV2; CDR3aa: CASRPGPPEVFF
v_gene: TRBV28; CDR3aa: CASSYQPQHF
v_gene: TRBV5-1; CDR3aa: CASSLGGTATDQPQHF
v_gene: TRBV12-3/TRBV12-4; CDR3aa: CASSAGTNYGYTF
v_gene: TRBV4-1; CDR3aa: CASSQTGQLNTEAFF
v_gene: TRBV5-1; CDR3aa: CASSFTSGSSYNEQFF
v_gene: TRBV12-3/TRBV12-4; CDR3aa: CAIRAGGSSYNEQFF
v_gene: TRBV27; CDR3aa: CASSLYAGIQETQYF
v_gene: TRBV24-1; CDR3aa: CATSDPDRAYNEQFF
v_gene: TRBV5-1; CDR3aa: CASAGDYSYEQYF
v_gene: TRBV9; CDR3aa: CASSVGLSGDTQYF
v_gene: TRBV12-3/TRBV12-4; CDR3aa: CASSFRGVLYNEQFF
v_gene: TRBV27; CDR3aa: CASSSGGAGTEAFF